This note documents a single T cell receptor (beta chain) sequence. Its antigen is unidentified. The source of the sample is a study of cytomegalovirus exposure and HLA in healthy donors. Whole-study results and caveats: It emerged from a later analysis that several of the most significant clusters appeared to be linked to common viral pathogens.

The CDR3 is 15 residues long. J gave up 5 bases and V 6 bases, and 11 bases lay outside the gene matches. Germline values: CDR1 MGHDK, CDR2 SYGVNS. PCR employed 60 Vbeta and 13 Jbeta primers. Sequencing used immunoSEQ multiplex PCR; TCRdb keeps in-frame clones, though not all of them. The table lists about 180,000 clones, 80% of them singletons, with 1.2% to 1.5% in the top ten. Sample: PBMCs. The chain couples TRBV25-1 to TRBJ2-7; 9 nucleotides line up with TRBD2. This TCR derives from a girl aged 10-17 years in good health and CMV-seropositive. CDR3 nucleotide sequence: TGTGCCAGCAGCGGCGGGGGGGCAGGGGTCCACGAGCAGTACTTC. Encoded protein: CASSGGGAGVHEQYF.